The clone carrying this T cell receptor beta chain came up many times. Its antigen is unknown. Germline assignment: CDR1 SGHRS and CDR2 YFSETQ. The CDR3 runs to 17 residues. V lost 0 bases and J lost 4; bases outside the gene matches: 11. A sample-barcoded 5' primer and a J-beta primer mix were used in a second PCR of about 7 to 12 cycles. Every cDNA molecule bore a tag from a template-switch adaptor containing 12 random nucleotides. One entry per CDR3 protein, called by TCRdb with MiXCR from the 5' RACE reads. This sample has about 1.6 million distinct CDR3 sequences, with roughly 32% found just once. This sample is drawn from a study of blood T cells in healthy people across ages. On the study more broadly: Using template switching, researchers captured about one barcoded beta molecule for each two T cells. Study outcomes and limitations: Long-lived donors exceeded aged donors in naive CD4+ cells and diversity.

Donation came from healthy Caucasian individuals in Russia who were aged 6 to 90. The sequencing sample was made of blood. The sequence came from a woman younger than 45 in good health. The chain uses TRBV5-1 and TRBJ2-7, with TRBD2 matching 9 bases. The CDR3 DNA follows: TGCGCCAGCAGCTTGGGTAGCGGGAGTCCTAACGCTTACGAGCAGTACTTC. Translation: CASSLGSGSPNAYEQYF.